This entry features one TCR beta chain sequence. Its target is unknown. CDR3 size: 18 residues. V trimming: 5 bases; J trimming: 6 bases; junction bases outside the gene matches: 16. CDR1 and CDR2 (germline): MGHDK, SYGVNS. The culture ran for less than 12 days, and then CD4+ T cells were isolated. Each person got two doses of an mRNA SARS-CoV-2 vaccine, BNT162b2 or mRNA-1273. Each vaccine recipient was nucleocapsid antibody negative and had no prior SARS-CoV-2 infection. Cells had half their medium changed to IL-2 medium on days 3 and 7. These data originate in a study of vaccination effects on CD4 cells after COVID-19. Study-level background: The researchers cultured approximately 2 million PBMC per well with around 9.2 IU/ml IL-2 and 8 to 10 ug/ml peptides.

Broader study findings: Researchers report that only 1 of 255 vaccine-induced clones in healthy vaccinees cross-reacted with common cold coronaviruses.

The data were produced by immunoSEQ multiplex PCR, yet TCRdb's version contains in-frame clones alone and is incomplete. The sample lists more than 60,000 clones; roughly 81% were seen once. Sequences were derived from CD4+ T cells from PBMCs cultured without peptide, sampled after COVID-19 vaccination. This TCR was recovered from a human donor who received a COVID-19 vaccine. The chain carries TRBV25-1 and TRBJ1-4, with 9 bases aligning to TRBD1. The CDR3 DNA follows: TGTGCCAGCAGTATCTTCTCCGGGACAGGGCCATATTATGAAAAACTGTTTTTT. Translating it yields CASSIFSGTGPYYEKLFF.